Presented here are 23 T cell receptor beta chains from one specimen sequenced in a study of CD8 T cells in ankylosing spondylitis. TCRdb independently ran MiXCR on the 5' RACE reads; one entry per CDR3 protein. The profile covers fewer than 250,000 distinct CDR3 sequences, with more than 9% appearing a single time and roughly a fifth taken by the ten largest. The material sequenced was blood, either unsorted or a sorted T cell fraction (not recorded which). The receptors derive from a male donor with ankylosing spondylitis or in good health (not recorded which).

The CDR3 DNA is TGTGCCAGCAGCTTAGCCGTAGCGGGGTGGCTTGACAATGAGCAGTTCTTC. This translates into CASSLAVAGWLDNEQFF. This chain links TRBV7-9 with TRBJ2-1; 8 bases fit TRBD2. Germline assignment: CDR1 SEHNR and CDR2 FQNEAQ (reference sequence). V dropped 0 bases and J dropped 5; count of bases not matched to a gene: 9. The CDR3 covers 17 residues.

This clonotype has a count of ten or more. The V and J genes are TRBV11-1 and TRBJ2-7; TRBD1 aligns across 9 bases. This CDR3 is 14 amino acids long. The V segment lost 5 bases and the J segment 4 bases; nucleotides outside the gene matches: 6. The germline gives CDR1 SGHAT, CDR2 FQDESV (reference sequence). Written as DNA, the CDR3 is TGTGCCAGCAGCCCCGGGACAGGGATGTACGAGCAGTACTTC. This encodes CASSPGTGMYEQYF.

This clonotype was observed a handful of times. The chain couples TRBV19 to TRBJ2-1, with 8 positions matching TRBD2. Per germline, CDR1 LNHDA and CDR2 SQIVND (reference sequence). This CDR3 region has 17 residues. The V and J ends lost 1 base and 0 bases, in that order; junction bases with no gene match: 5. CDR3 bases: TGTGCCAGTAGTATAGGGACTAGCAGGAGCTCCTACAATGAGCAGTTCTTC. This gives the protein CASSIGTSRSSYNEQFF.

In this sample, this clonotype turned up many times. The V call is TRBV29-1, the J call TRBJ2-2; 7 bases are a match to TRBD1. The trim removed 7 bases at V and 7 bases at J, leaving 6 bases unmatched. Germline-derived CDR1 and CDR2 are SQVTM and ANQGSEA. The CDR3 runs 12 residues. The CDR3 sequence: CSALTGNGELFF. CDR3 nucleotides: TGCAGCGCCCTGACAGGGAACGGGGAGCTGTTTTTT.

This clonotype has a count of ten or more. This chain connects TRBV7-8 to TRBJ2-5; D perhaps matches TRBD1 (5 bases). This CDR3 spans 14 amino acids. CDR1 and CDR2 (germline): SGHVS, FQNEAQ. V was pared by 2 bases and J by 3 bases, with 10 bases between. This CDR3 is CASSLSGPKETQYF. The CDR3 DNA follows: TGTGCCAGCAGCTTATCAGGGCCCAAAGAGACCCAGTACTTC. The variable domain in full, completed from reference TRBV7-8 and TRBJ2-5, reads GAGVSQSPRYKVAKRGQDVALRCDPISGHVSLFWYQQALGQGPEFLTYFQNEAQLDKSGLPSDRFFAERPEGSVSTLKIQRTQQEDSAVYLCASSLSGPKETQYFGPGTRLLVL.

This clonotype was counted many times. The chain uses TRBV6-6 and TRBJ2-1; D not certain. Trimming took 7 bases from V and 7 from J, leaving 14 bases between them. Germline CDR1 and CDR2: MNHNY and SVGAGI (reference sequence). The CDR3 is 13 residues long. Written as DNA, the CDR3 is TGTGCCAGCACTAGGGTAGCTGGGAATGAGCAGTTCTTC. Translating gives CASTRVAGNEQFF.

This chain uses TRBV29-1 with TRBJ1-2, with TRBD1 as a possible D gene (5 bases). Per germline, CDR1 SQVTM and CDR2 ANQGSEA. The CDR3 length is 13 residues. The ends were cut back, 8 bases at V and 8 bases at J, with 21 bases in the middle. The CDR3 reads CSIWNSGATGYTF. CDR3 nucleotides: TGCAGCATATGGAACTCCGGGGCCACCGGCTACACCTTC. Full variable domain (rest looked up from reference TRBV29-1 and TRBJ1-2): SAVISQKPSRDICQRGTSLTIQCQVDSQVTMMFWYRQQPGQSLTLIATANQGSEATYESGFVIDKFPISRPNLTFSTLTVSNMSPEDSSIYLCSIWNSGATGYTFGSGTRLTVV.

There are many counts of this clonotype. This chain joins TRBV5-1 and TRBJ2-5; 11 positions agree with TRBD2. The length of the CDR3 is 16 residues. V was pared by 3 bases and J by 4 bases, with 8 bases of the junction left unmatched. Germline CDR1 reads SGHRS; CDR2 reads YFSETQ. CDR3 nucleotide sequence: TGCGCCAGCAGCTGGGCGACTAGCGGGGCCGGAGAGACCCAGTACTTC. As protein: CASSWATSGAGETQYF.

CDR3 sequence (DNA): TGTGCCAGCAGCCAAGATGCCTACGGGGGGACAAATGAGCAGTTCTTC. Its translation is CASSQDAYGGTNEQFF. The genes are TRBV3-1 and TRBJ2-1; weak D call: TRBD2 (7 bases). In germline, CDR1 is LGHDT, CDR2 YNNKEL (reference sequence). The CDR3 has 16 amino acids. The V end was cut by 0 bases, the J end by 7 bases, with 16 bases between.

This clonotype was found many times. The chain carries TRBV5-6 and TRBJ2-3; 9 positions match TRBD2. This CDR3 contains 16 residues. V shed 0 bases and J 4 bases; nucleotides not matched to a gene: 6. Germline V gene lookup returns CDR1 SGHDT and CDR2 YYEEEE. The CDR3 protein is CASSLVGGGASDTQYF. The CDR3 DNA follows: TGTGCCAGCAGCTTGGTGGGCGGGGGGGCCTCAGATACGCAGTATTTT.

The chain combines TRBV20-1 with TRBJ2-7; D uncertain. Germline V lookup: CDR1 DFQATT, CDR2 SNEGSKA (reference sequence). The CDR3 consists of 12 residues. V lost 3 bases, J lost 3 bases, and 9 bases lay in between. The CDR3 sequence is CSARVHDYEQYF. In DNA, the CDR3 is TGCAGTGCTAGGGTTCACGACTACGAGCAGTACTTC.

This clonotype was observed at least ten times. The chain is built from TRBV6-5 and TRBJ2-7, with a possible D match to TRBD1 (5 bases). This CDR3 has 11 residues. V was shortened by 7 bases and J by 4 bases, with 8 bases between the two germline ends. CDR1 is MNHEY and CDR2 is SVGAGI in the germline V gene. The CDR3 DNA reads as TGTGCCAGCACGCAGGGTTACGAGCAGTACTTC. Protein: CASTQGYEQYF.

This clonotype occurred many times. The chain employs TRBV20-1 and TRBJ1-3, with D tentatively TRBD1 (6 bases). V lost 2 bases and J 4 bases, leaving 12 bases between the germline ends. The germline gives CDR1 DFQATT, CDR2 SNEGSKA (reference sequence). CDR3 length: 14 residues. The CDR3 is CSARHRAGGNTIYF. The CDR3, as DNA: TGCAGTGCTAGACACAGGGCGGGCGGAAACACCATATATTTT.

This clonotype was found a few times. This chain connects TRBV27 to TRBJ2-3; the D call may be TRBD1 or TRBD2 (6 bases each). The CDR3 length is 16 residues. The germline V gene encodes CDR1 MNHEY and CDR2 SMNVEV (reference sequence). Trimming cost V 5 bases and J 0 bases, with 15 bases left between them. The CDR3 region is CASSPYRGLSTDTQYF. The CDR3 DNA reads TGTGCCAGCAGTCCATATCGGGGGCTTAGCACAGATACGCAGTATTTT.

This clonotype was observed at least ten times. The junction departs from germline at one end; a sequencing error may be responsible. The chain uses TRBV7-7 and TRBJ2-3, with TRBD2 identical over 8 bases. This CDR3 has 15 amino acids. Germline V lookup: CDR1 SSHAT, CDR2 FNYEAQ (reference sequence). The CDR3 bases are TGTGCTAGCAGCCCCGGGGGGGCCCAAGCAGATACGCAGTATTTT. Its translation: CASSPGGAQADTQYF. The variable domain in full, completed from reference TRBV7-7 and TRBJ2-3, reads GAGVSQSPRYKVTKRGQDVTLRCDPISSHATLYWYQQALGQGPEFLTYFNYEAQPDKSGLPSDRFSAERPEGSISTLTIQRTEQRDSAMYRCASSPGGAQADTQYFGPGTRLTVL.

This clonotype has just a few counts. The chain couples TRBV19 to TRBJ1-1, with D tentatively TRBD1 (5 bases). V was shortened by 6 bases and J by 4 bases, with 15 bases between the two germline ends. The CDR3 covers 14 residues. The germline gives CDR1 LNHDA, CDR2 SQIVND (reference sequence). The CDR3 protein is CASRFGGSFTEAFF. CDR3 nucleotide sequence: TGTGCCAGTAGGTTCGGGGGTTCGTTCACTGAAGCTTTCTTT.

In its sample, this clonotype was seen many times. The V call is TRBV12-3 or TRBV12-4, the J call TRBJ1-3; unclear D gene. The CDR3 runs to 13 residues. Deletions cut 4 bases from V and 0 bases from J, with 4 bases between. The CDR3 reads CASSSRSGNTIYF. The CDR3 DNA reads TGTGCCAGCAGTTCACGCTCTGGAAACACCATATATTTT.

This clonotype showed up just a few times. V gene TRBV3-1 combines with J gene TRBJ1-6; 7 nucleotides line up with TRBD1. This CDR3 has 13 residues. In germline, CDR1 is LGHDT, CDR2 YNNKEL (reference sequence). V dropped 1 base and J dropped 10; count of bases not matched to a gene: 1. The CDR3 here is CASSQAGGSPLHF. The CDR3 DNA sequence: TGTGCCAGCAGCCAAGCAGGGGGATCACCCCTCCACTTT.

The chain carries TRBV13 and TRBJ2-3, with D possibly being TRBD2 (5 bases). Germline V gene sequence: CDR1 PRHDT, CDR2 FYEKMQ (reference sequence). V lost 6 bases and J lost 1, with 11 bases in between. This CDR3 is 14 amino acids long. The CDR3 loop reads CASRTTGGTDTQYF. The CDR3 bases are TGTGCCAGCAGGACTACCGGCGGCACAGATACGCAGTATTTT.

This clonotype came up many times. The chain is built from TRBV5-1 and TRBJ1-4; a weak D match, TRBD1 (6 bases). The V end lost 0 bases, the J end lost 8 bases, and 14 bases lay between the germline ends. The CDR3 is made up of 15 amino acids. Germline assignment: CDR1 SGHRS and CDR2 YFSETQ. CDR3 coding DNA: TGCGCCAGCAGCTTGGGGGGGCGCTTCTGGGAAAAACTGTTTTTT. It yields the protein CASSLGGRFWEKLFF.

This clonotype was seen many times. The chain employs TRBV27 and TRBJ2-1, with unresolved D. The CDR3 loop spans 12 amino acids. V was cut by 5 bases and J by 7 bases, with 9 bases left in between. CDR1 and CDR2 (germline): MNHEY, SMNVEV (reference sequence). The CDR3 reads CASSREGNEQFF. In DNA, the CDR3 is TGTGCCAGCAGTCGCGAAGGTAATGAGCAGTTCTTC.

There are many counts of this clonotype. The gene calls are TRBV20-1 and TRBJ2-5, with TRBD2 matching over 11 bases. This CDR3 has 17 amino acids. Germline CDR1 is DFQATT and CDR2 is SNEGSKA (reference sequence). Unmatched junction bases numbered 9, after V lost 1 base and J lost 2 bases. CDR3 loop: CSARADLGTSGQETQYF. In nucleotides, the CDR3 is TGCAGTGCTAGAGCCGACCTAGGGACTAGCGGTCAAGAGACCCAGTACTTC.

This clonotype was detected ten times or more. V usage is TRBV11-2 and J usage is TRBJ2-5; 8 bases are shared with TRBD2. Trimming at V came to 4 bases and at J to 2 bases, leaving 9 bases not matched to a gene. The CDR3 runs 16 residues. Germline V gene lookup returns CDR1 SGHAT and CDR2 FQNNGV. The CDR3 DNA sequence: TGTGCCAGCAGCTCCCTAGCGGGTGGAGGTCAAGAGACCCAGTACTTC. Its translation: CASSSLAGGGQETQYF.